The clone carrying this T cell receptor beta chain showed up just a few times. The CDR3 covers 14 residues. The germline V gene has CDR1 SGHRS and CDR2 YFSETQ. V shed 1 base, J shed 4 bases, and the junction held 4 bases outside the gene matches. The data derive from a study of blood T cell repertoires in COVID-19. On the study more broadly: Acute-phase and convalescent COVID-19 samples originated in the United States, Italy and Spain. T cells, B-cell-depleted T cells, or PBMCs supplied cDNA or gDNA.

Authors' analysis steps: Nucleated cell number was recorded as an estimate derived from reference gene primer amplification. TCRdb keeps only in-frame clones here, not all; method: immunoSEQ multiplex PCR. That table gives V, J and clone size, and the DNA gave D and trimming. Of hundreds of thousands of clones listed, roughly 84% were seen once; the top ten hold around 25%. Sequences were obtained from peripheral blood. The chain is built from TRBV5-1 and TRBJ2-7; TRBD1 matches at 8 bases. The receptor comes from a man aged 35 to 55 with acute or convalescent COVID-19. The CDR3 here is CASSLRQGRYEQYF. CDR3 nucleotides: TGCGCCAGCAGCTTGAGACAGGGGAGGTACGAGCAGTACTTC.